This T cell receptor (beta chain) emerged from a study of shared clonotypes between healthy human individuals. At a deep level, the assay was run. Sequencing used immunoSEQ multiplex PCR; TCRdb keeps in-frame clones, though not all of them. The sample consists of 300,000 to 400,000 clones, around four fifths of them appearing once. Germline CDR1 WSHSY, CDR2 SAAADI. The CDR3 runs 13 residues. The ends lost 8 bases at V and 2 bases at J; junction bases unmatched: 2. This clone turned up a few times. The specimen sequenced was memory CD4+ T cells sorted from blood. Subset specified: CD45RA-negative fraction. The rearrangement joins TRBV10-2 to TRBJ2-1; 8 nucleotides agree with TRBD1. This sequence was found in a man aged 25 to 40 in good health. Here the CDR3 reads CASQGQAYNEQFF. CDR3 nucleotides: TGCGCCAGCCAGGGACAGGCCTACAATGAGCAGTTCTTC.